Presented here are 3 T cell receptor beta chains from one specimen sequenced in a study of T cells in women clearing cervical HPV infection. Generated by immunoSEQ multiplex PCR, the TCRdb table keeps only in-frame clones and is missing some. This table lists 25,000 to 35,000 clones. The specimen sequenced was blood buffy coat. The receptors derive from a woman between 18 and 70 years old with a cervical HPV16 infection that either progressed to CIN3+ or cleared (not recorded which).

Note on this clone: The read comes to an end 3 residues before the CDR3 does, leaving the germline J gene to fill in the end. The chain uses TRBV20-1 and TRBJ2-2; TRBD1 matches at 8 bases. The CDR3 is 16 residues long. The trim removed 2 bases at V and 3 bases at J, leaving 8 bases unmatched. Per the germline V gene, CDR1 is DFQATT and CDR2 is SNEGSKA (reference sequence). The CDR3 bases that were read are TGCAGTGCTAGATCCTTCAACAGGGGGGACACCGGGGAG. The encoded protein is CSARSFNRGDTGE. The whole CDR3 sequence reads CSARSFNRGDTGELFF.

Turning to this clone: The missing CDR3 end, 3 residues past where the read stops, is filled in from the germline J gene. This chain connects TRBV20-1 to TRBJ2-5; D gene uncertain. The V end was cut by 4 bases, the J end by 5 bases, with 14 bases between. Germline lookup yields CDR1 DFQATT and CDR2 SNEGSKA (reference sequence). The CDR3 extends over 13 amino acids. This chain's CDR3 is CSATGGTLETQYF. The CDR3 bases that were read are TGCAGTGCTACCGGCGGCACCTTGGAGACC.

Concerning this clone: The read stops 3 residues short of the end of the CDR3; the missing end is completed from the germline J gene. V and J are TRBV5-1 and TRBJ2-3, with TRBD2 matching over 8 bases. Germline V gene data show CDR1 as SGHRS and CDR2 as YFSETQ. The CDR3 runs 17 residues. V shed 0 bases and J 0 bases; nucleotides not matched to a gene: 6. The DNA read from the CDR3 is TGCGCCAGCAGCTTGGCGACTAGCGCTCCTAGCACAGATACG. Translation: CASSLATSAPSTDT. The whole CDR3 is CASSLATSAPSTDTQYF. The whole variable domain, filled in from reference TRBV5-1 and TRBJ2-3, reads KAGVTQTPRYLIKTRGQQVTLSCSPISGHRSVSWYQQTPGQGLQFLFEYFSETQRNKGNFPGRFSGRQFSNSRSEMNVSTLELGDSALYLCASSLATSAPSTDTQYFGPGTRLTVL.